This T cell receptor beta chain was retrieved from a study of blood T cell repertoires in COVID-19. Germline V gene sequence: CDR1 SGHKS, CDR2 YYEKEE (reference sequence). The CDR3 is 15 amino acids. V lost 3 bases to trimming and J lost 2 bases; unmatched junction nucleotides: 6. Participants were aged about 18 to 95 years, lived in over 20 US areas, and enrolled virtually. Assignment of participants to cohorts was predicated upon participant-reported clinical history. Clones were sequenced by immunoSEQ multiplex PCR, and TCRdb holds only the in-frame ones, with some missing. Seen here are over 200,000 clones, about 89% observed once, and the top ten hold 1.2%.

The receptor was derived from a human donor in a cohort exposed to, infected with or recovered from COVID-19 (not recorded which). The donor label of this sample is uncertain. Sequencing was carried out using PBMCs or T cells enriched from blood (not recorded which). The chain links TRBV5-5 to TRBJ2-3; 7 bases line up with TRBD1. CDR3 loop: CASSSTGALTDTQYF. CDR3 coding DNA: TGTGCCAGCAGCTCCACAGGGGCCCTCACAGATACGCAGTATTTT.